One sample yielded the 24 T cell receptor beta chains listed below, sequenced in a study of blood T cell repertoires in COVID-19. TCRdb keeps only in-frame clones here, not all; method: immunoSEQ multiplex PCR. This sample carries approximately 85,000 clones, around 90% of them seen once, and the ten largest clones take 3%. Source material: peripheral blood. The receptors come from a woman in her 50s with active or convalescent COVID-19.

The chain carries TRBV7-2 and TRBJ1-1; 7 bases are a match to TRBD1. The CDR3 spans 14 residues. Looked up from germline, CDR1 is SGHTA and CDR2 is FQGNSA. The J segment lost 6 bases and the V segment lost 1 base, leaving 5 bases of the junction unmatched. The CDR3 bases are TGTGCCAGCAGCTTAGGGGCAGGGGGGCCTGAAGCTTTCTTT. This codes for CASSLGAGGPEAFF.

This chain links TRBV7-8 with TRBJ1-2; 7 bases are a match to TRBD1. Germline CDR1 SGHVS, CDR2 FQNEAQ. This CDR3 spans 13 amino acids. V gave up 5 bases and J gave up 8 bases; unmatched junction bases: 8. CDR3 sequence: CASSKGAEGGYTF. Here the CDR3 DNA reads TGTGCCAGCAGCAAGGGGGCGGAGGGGGGCTACACCTTC.

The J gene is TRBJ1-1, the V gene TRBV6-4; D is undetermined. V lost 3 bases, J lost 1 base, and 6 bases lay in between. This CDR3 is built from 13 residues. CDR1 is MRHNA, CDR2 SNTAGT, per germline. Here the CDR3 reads CASSEAWNTEAFF. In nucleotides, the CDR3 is TGTGCCAGCAGTGAAGCTTGGAACACTGAAGCTTTCTTT.

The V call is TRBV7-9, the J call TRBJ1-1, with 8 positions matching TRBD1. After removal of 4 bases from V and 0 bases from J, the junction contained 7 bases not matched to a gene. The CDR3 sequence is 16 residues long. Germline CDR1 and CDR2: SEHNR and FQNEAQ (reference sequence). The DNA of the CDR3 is TGTGCCAGCAGCTCCCTGGGACAGGACCTGAACACTGAAGCTTTCTTT. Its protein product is CASSSLGQDLNTEAFF. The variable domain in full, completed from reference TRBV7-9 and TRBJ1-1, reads DTGVSQNPRHKITKRGQNVTFRCDPISEHNRLYWYRQTLGQGPEFLTYFQNEAQLEKSRLLSDRFSAERPKGSFSTLEIQRTEQGDSAMYLCASSSLGQDLNTEAFFGQGTRLTVV.

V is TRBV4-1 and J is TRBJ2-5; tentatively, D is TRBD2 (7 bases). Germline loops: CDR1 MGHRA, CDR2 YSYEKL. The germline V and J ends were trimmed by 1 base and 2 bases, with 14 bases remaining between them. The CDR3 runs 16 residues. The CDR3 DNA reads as TGCGCCAGCAGCCAAGGGGGGGGGCGGCGACAAGAGACCCAGTACTTC. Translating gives CASSQGGGRRQETQYF.

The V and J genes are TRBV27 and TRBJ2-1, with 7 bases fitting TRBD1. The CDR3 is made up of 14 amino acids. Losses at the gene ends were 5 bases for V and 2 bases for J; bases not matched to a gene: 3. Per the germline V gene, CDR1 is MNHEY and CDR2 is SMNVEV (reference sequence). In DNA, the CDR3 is TGTGCCAGCAGTACTGGACAGGCCTACAATGAGCAGTTCTTC. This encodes CASSTGQAYNEQFF.

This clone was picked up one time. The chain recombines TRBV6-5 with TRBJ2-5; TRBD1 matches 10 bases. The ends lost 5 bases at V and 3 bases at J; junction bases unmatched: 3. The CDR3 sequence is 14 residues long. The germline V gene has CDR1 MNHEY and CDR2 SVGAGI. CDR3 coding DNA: TGTGCCAGCAGTCGGGACAGGGGAAAAGAGACCCAGTACTTC. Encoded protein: CASSRDRGKETQYF.

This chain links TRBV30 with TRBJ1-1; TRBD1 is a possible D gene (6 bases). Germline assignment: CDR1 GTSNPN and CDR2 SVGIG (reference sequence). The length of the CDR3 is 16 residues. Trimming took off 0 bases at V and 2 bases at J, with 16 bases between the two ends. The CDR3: CAWSVRRGRLNTEAFF. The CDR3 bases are TGTGCCTGGAGTGTTAGGCGGGGGCGGCTAAACACTGAAGCTTTCTTT.

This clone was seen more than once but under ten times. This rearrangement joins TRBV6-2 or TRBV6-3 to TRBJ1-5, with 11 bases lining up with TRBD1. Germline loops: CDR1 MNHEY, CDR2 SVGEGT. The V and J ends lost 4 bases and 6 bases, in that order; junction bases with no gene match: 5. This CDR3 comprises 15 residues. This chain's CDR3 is CASSSDRGLAQPQHF. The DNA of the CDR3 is TGTGCCAGCAGTTCGGACAGGGGGCTTGCTCAGCCCCAGCATTTT.

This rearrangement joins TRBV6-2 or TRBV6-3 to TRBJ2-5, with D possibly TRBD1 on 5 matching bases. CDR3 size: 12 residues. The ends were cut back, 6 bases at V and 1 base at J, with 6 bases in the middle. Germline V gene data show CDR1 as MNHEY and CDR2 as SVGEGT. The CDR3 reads CASSDSQETQYF. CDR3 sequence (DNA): TGTGCCAGCAGCGACAGCCAAGAGACCCAGTACTTC.

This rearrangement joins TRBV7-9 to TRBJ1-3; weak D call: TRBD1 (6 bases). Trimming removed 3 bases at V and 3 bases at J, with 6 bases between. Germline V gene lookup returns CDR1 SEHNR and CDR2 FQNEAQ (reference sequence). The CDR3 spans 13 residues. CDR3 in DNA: TGTGCCAGCAGCTTCAGGGGTGGAAACACCATATATTTT. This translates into CASSFRGGNTIYF.

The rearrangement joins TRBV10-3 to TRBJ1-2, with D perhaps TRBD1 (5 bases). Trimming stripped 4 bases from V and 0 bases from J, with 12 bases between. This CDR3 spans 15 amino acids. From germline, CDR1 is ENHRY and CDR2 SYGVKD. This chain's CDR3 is CAISGKSGTNYGYTF. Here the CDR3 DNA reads TGTGCCATCAGTGGCAAATCAGGGACTAACTATGGCTACACCTTC.

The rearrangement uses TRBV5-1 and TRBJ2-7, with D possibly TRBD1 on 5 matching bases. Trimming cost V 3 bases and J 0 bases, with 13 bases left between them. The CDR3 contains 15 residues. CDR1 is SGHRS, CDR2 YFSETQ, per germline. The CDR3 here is CASSSVADSSYEQYF. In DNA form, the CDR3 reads TGCGCCAGCAGCTCAGTGGCAGACAGCTCCTACGAGCAGTACTTC.

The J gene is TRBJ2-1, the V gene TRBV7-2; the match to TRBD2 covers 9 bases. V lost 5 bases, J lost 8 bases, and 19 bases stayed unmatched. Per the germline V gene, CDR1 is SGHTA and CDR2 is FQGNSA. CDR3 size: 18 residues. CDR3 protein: CASSPRLGVRRGGYEQFF. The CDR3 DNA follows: TGTGCCAGCAGCCCCCGCCTCGGGGTTAGGCGGGGGGGCTATGAGCAGTTCTTC.

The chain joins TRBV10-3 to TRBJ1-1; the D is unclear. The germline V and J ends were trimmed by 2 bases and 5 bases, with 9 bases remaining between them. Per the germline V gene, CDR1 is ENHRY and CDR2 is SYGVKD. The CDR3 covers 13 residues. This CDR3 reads CAISEPSRTEAFF. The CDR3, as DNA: TGTGCCATCAGTGAGCCTAGTAGGACTGAAGCTTTCTTT.

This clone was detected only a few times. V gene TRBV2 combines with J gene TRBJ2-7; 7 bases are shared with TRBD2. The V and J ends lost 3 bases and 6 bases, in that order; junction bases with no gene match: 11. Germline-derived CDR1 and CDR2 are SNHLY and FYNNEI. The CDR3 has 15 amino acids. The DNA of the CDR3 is TGTGCCAGCAGTGAGGTGGGAGGGGTCCTTGGCGAGCAGTACTTC. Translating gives CASSEVGGVLGEQYF.

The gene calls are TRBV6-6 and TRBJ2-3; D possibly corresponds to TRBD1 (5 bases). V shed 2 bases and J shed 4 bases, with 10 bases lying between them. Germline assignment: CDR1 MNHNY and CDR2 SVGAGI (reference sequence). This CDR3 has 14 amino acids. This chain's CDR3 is CASSYRQGADTQYF. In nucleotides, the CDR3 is TGTGCCAGCAGTTACCGGCAGGGTGCAGATACGCAGTATTTT.

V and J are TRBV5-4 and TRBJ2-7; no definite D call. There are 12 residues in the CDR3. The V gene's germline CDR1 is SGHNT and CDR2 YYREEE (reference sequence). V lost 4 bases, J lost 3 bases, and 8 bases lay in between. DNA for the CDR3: TGTGCCAGCAGCGTTGACAACTACGAGCAGTACTTC. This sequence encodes CASSVDNYEQYF.

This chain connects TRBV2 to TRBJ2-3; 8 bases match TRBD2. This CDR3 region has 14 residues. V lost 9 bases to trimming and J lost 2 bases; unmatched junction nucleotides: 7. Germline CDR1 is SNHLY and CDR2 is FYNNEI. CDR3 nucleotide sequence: TGTGCCAGTACGGGAGGGCGGATCACAGATACGCAGTATTTT. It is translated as CASTGGRITDTQYF.

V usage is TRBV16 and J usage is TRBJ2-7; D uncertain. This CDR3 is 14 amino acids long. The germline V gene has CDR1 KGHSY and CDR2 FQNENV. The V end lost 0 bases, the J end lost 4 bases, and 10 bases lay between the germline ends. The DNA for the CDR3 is TGTGCCAGCAGCCAATCGGTTCAGGCTTACGAGCAGTACTTC. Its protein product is CASSQSVQAYEQYF.

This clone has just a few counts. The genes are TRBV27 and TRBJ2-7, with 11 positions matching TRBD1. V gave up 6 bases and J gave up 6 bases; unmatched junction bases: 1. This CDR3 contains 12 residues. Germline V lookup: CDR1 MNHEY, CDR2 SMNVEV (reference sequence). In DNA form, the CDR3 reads TGTGCCAGCAGGGACAGGGGGCGCGAGCAGTACTTC. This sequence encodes CASRDRGREQYF.

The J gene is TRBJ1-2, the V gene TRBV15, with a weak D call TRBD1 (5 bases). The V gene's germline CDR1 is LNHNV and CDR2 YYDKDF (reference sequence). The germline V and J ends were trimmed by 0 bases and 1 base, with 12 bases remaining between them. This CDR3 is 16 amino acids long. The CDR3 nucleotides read TGTGCCACCAGCAGAGAACAGGTACCCTTTAACTATGGCTACACCTTC. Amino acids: CATSREQVPFNYGYTF.

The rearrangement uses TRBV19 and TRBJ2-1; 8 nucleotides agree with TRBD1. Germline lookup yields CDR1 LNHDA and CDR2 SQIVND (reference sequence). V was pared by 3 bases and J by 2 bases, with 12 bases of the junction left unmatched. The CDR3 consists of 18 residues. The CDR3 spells CASSILVWDRTTYNEQFF. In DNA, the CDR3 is TGTGCCAGTAGTATTTTGGTCTGGGACAGGACCACCTACAATGAGCAGTTCTTC.

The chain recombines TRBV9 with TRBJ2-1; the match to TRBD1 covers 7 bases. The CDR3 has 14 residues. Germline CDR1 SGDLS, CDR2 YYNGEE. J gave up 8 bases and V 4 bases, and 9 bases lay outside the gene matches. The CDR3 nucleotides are TGTGCCAGCAGCCTCGGACAGGTTACAGATGAGCAGTTCTTC. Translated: CASSLGQVTDEQFF.